Listed here are 15 T cell receptor beta chains from one sample, sequenced in a study of cytomegalovirus exposure and HLA in healthy donors. The PCR made use of 60 Vbeta and 13 Jbeta primers. Sequencing was performed with immunoSEQ multiplex PCR; in TCRdb, only in-frame clones are kept and a portion is missing. Of 45,000 to 65,000 clones listed, less than 85% are singletons. Material for sequencing was PBMCs. Receptors were obtained from a woman younger than 35 in good health and CMV-seronegative.

The chain joins TRBV27 to TRBJ2-5; 7 bases agree with TRBD1. Germline V CDR1 and CDR2: MNHEY, SMNVEV (reference sequence). CDR3 length: 16 residues. V was pared by 5 bases and J by 4 bases, with 13 bases of the junction left unmatched. CDR3 amino acids: CASSRGGRFYGETQYF. In DNA, the CDR3 is TGTGCCAGCAGTCGAGGGGGCCGGTTTTATGGAGAGACCCAGTACTTC.

The gene calls are TRBV10-3 and TRBJ1-1; 8 nucleotides match TRBD1. The germline V gene encodes CDR1 ENHRY and CDR2 SYGVKD. Trimming removed 0 bases from V and 1 base from J; junction bases left unmatched: 16. CDR3 size: 20 residues. The CDR3 DNA sequence: TGTGCCATCAGTGAGTCTAAAAGGCCGGGACAGGCACAGGCGAACACTGAAGCTTTCTTT. Translated, it gives CAISESKRPGQAQANTEAFF.

V usage is TRBV5-1 and J usage is TRBJ2-6; TRBD1 is a possible D gene (6 bases). Trimming shortened V by 4 bases and J by 0 bases, and 26 bases separated the two germline ends. In germline, CDR1 is SGHRS, CDR2 YFSETQ. CDR3 length: 21 residues. CDR3: CASSPPTFRDISYSGANVLTF. The CDR3 coding sequence is TGCGCCAGCAGCCCGCCCACCTTTCGGGACATTTCTTACTCTGGGGCCAACGTCCTGACTTTC.

This clone came up a few times. The rearrangement joins TRBV29-1 to TRBJ1-2; the D is unclear. CDR3 length: 16 amino acids. Trimming pared 2 bases from V and 8 bases from J, leaving 24 bases between. Germline V gene lookup returns CDR1 SQVTM and CDR2 ANQGSEA. The CDR3 DNA sequence: TGCAGCGTTGAAAGGTGGTCAGCGGAGGGTCGAGGGGGCTACACCTTC. This gives the protein CSVERWSAEGRGGYTF.

CDR3 coding DNA: TGTGCCAGCAGTCCCCGGACTAGCGGGTTTAGTCCCTACGAGCAGTACTTC. Protein: CASSPRTSGFSPYEQYF. V is TRBV2 and J is TRBJ2-5; TRBD2 agrees at 11 bases. The J call may be mistaken, given a closer DNA end match to TRBJ2-7. CDR3 size: 17 residues. From germline, CDR1 is SNHLY and CDR2 FYNNEI.

This chain links TRBV6-1 with TRBJ1-5, with 8 bases aligning to TRBD1. V lost 6 bases, J lost 6 bases, and 10 bases stayed unmatched. CDR1 is MNHNS and CDR2 is SASEGT in the germline V gene. The CDR3 loop spans 15 amino acids. CDR3 region: CASSQGQGAGQPQHF. CDR3 sequence (DNA): TGTGCCAGCAGCCAGGGGCAGGGGGCAGGTCAGCCCCAGCATTTT.

This clone was found once. The chain joins TRBV6-6 to TRBJ2-7, with D possibly being TRBD1 (6 bases). CDR3 length: 11 amino acids. CDR1 and CDR2 from the germline V gene are MNHNY and SVGAGI (reference sequence). The ends were cut back, 5 bases at V and 6 bases at J, with 8 bases in the middle. The CDR3 loop reads CASSEQGEQYF. The CDR3 nucleotides are TGTGCCAGCAGTGAACAGGGCGAGCAGTACTTC.

This clone was counted a single time. This chain connects TRBV27 to TRBJ1-1; no reliable D call. This CDR3 is 15 amino acids long. Germline V gives CDR1 MNHEY, CDR2 SMNVEV (reference sequence). V shed 2 bases and J shed 1 base, with 11 bases lying between them. This CDR3 reads CASSLSGSRNTEAFF. The CDR3 DNA follows: TGTGCCAGCAGTTTAAGTGGCTCCCGGAACACTGAAGCTTTCTTT.

The chain uses TRBV9 and TRBJ2-1, with TRBD2 identical over 12 bases. V lost 4 bases, J lost 9 bases, and 8 bases stayed unmatched. The CDR3 is 15 amino acids. Germline V gene data show CDR1 as SGDLS and CDR2 as YYNGEE. CDR3 sequence (DNA): TGTGCCAGCAGCCCAAGGACTAGCGGGAAGATTGAGCAGTTCTTC. This encodes CASSPRTSGKIEQFF.

J is TRBJ1-2 and V is TRBV6-1, with D possibly TRBD1 on 5 matching bases. V was pared by 3 bases and J by 0 bases, with 5 bases between. CDR1 is MNHNS, CDR2 SASEGT, per germline. The CDR3 spans 13 residues. This CDR3 reads CASSDRANYGYTF. The CDR3 region has the DNA TGTGCCAGCAGTGACAGGGCTAACTATGGCTACACCTTC.

Written as DNA, the CDR3 is TGTGCCAGTAGTATGAAGGGAGAGAGACACGAGCAGTACTTC. It translates to CASSMKGERHEQYF. This sequence joins TRBV19 and TRBJ2-7; tentative D call: TRBD2 (5 bases). V was trimmed by 3 bases and J by 5 bases, leaving 14 bases between them. Germline CDR1 and CDR2: LNHDA and SQIVND (reference sequence). The CDR3 is 14 residues long.

V and J are TRBV7-3 and TRBJ1-6, with D maybe TRBD1 (5 bases). The germline V and J ends were trimmed by 4 bases and 5 bases, with 9 bases remaining between them. The CDR3 has 14 amino acids. Germline V gene data show CDR1 as SGHTA and CDR2 as FQGTGA. DNA for the CDR3: TGTGCCAGCAGCTACGACAGAAATAATTCACCCCTCCACTTT. This codes for CASSYDRNNSPLHF. The variable domain in full, with the rest retrieved from reference TRBV7-3 and TRBJ1-6, is GAGVSQTPSNKVTEKGKYVELRCDPISGHTALYWYRQSLGQGPEFLIYFQGTGAADDSGLPNDRFFAVRPEGSVSTLKIQRTERGDSAVYLCASSYDRNNSPLHFGNGTRLTVT.

The chain is built from TRBV28 and TRBJ2-3; TRBD1 is a possible D gene (6 bases). Germline-derived CDR1 and CDR2 are MDHEN and SYDVKM. Trimming removed 5 bases from V and 0 bases from J, with 9 bases in between. This CDR3 comprises 14 residues. The CDR3 bases are TGTGCCAGCAGTCAGGGGCCTAGCACAGATACGCAGTATTTT. Encoded protein: CASSQGPSTDTQYF.

This clone was observed a single time. V gene TRBV28 combines with J gene TRBJ1-5; tentative D call: TRBD1 (6 bases). Germline CDR1 reads MDHEN; CDR2 reads SYDVKM. Trimming removed 5 bases at V and 6 bases at J, with 17 bases between. The CDR3 runs 15 residues. The CDR3 loop reads CASSPPSGAGQPQHF. In DNA, the CDR3 is TGTGCCAGCAGTCCCCCCTCAGGGGCGGGTCAGCCCCAGCATTTT.

The chain carries TRBV30 and TRBJ2-5; TRBD1 aligns across 7 bases. The V segment lost 5 bases and the J segment 5 bases; nucleotides outside the gene matches: 14. CDR1 is GTSNPN and CDR2 is SVGIG in the germline V gene (reference sequence). CDR3 size: 15 residues. CDR3 region: CAWDIGLYRGETQYF. The CDR3 DNA reads as TGTGCCTGGGATATCGGCCTTTACAGGGGTGAGACCCAGTACTTC.